Listed below are T cell receptor beta chains from one sample, sequenced in a study of cytomegalovirus exposure and HLA in healthy donors. The assay was immunoSEQ multiplex PCR, and TCRdb's table has in-frame clones only and misses some. The data hold around 130,000 clones, with 6.5% to 9.5% observed a single time. The sample consisted of PBMCs. All receptors come from a man in his forties or fifties in good health and CMV-seronegative. CDR3s include the opening cysteine and the closing phenylalanine or tryptophan. Each record gives: D gene, clone size, V gene, J gene, CDR3 protein, CDR3 DNA. D genes are given only for firm matches. Size values are once, few and many counts, or a class for expanded clones, and some rows have none.

>NA|few|TRBV28|TRBJ2-1
CASSPDRNNEQFF
TGTGCCAGCAGCCCGGACAGAAACAATGAGCAGTTCTTC
>TRBD1|NA|TRBV2|TRBJ1-2
CASSPGTDNYGYTF
TGTGCCAGCAGCCCCGGGACAGATAACTATGGCTACACCTTC
>NA|NA|TRBV5-1|TRBJ1-2
CASSLEGINYGYTF
TGCGCCAGCAGTTTAGAGGGTATTAACTATGGCTACACCTTC
>NA|few|TRBV4-3|TRBJ1-1
CASSQGMGAGTEAFF
TGCGCCAGCAGCCAAGGTATGGGAGCGGGCACTGAAGCTTTCTTT
>TRBD2|NA|TRBV4-3|TRBJ2-7
CASSQDSGPAGGEQYF
TGCGCCAGCAGCCAAGATTCTGGCCCGGCCGGGGGGGAGCAGTACTTC
>TRBD1|NA|TRBV9|TRBJ1-2
CASSPWDRGEYGYTF
TGTGCCAGCAGCCCTTGGGACAGGGGGGAATATGGCTACACCTTC
>TRBD2|NA|TRBV10-3|TRBJ2-7
CAIREGLATYEQYF
TGTGCCATCAGGGAGGGACTAGCGACCTACGAGCAGTACTTC
>TRBD1|NA|TRBV2|TRBJ1-1
CASSGDRGRWTEAFF
TGTGCCAGCAGTGGGGACAGGGGGCGGTGGACTGAAGCTTTCTTT
>NA|NA|TRBV19|TRBJ2-2
CASSIRQKNTGELFF
TGTGCCAGTAGTATAAGACAGAAAAACACCGGGGAGCTGTTTTTT
>TRBD2|few|TRBV28|TRBJ2-1
CASSYWTSGGNEQFF
TGTGCCAGCAGCTACTGGACTAGCGGGGGAAATGAGCAGTTCTTC
>NA|few|TRBV12-5|TRBJ2-1
CASGSGPEQFF
TGTGCTAGTGGCAGCGGGCCTGAGCAGTTCTTC
>NA|few|TRBV25-1|TRBJ1-2
CASPRPIYGYTF
TGTGCCAGCCCCAGGCCAATCTATGGCTACACCTTC
>TRBD1|few|TRBV4-1|TRBJ1-6
CASSQDVGQGLSPLHF
TGCGCCAGCAGCCAAGATGTAGGACAGGGACTTTCACCCCTCCACTTT
>NA|few|TRBV2|TRBJ2-1
CASRRLVGSYNEQFF
TGTGCCAGCAGAAGACTAGTGGGCTCCTACAATGAGCAGTTCTTC
>NA|few|TRBV13|TRBJ1-4
CASSHTGEKLFF
TGTGCCAGCAGCCACACGGGGGAAAAACTGTTTTTT
>NA|few|TRBV6-1|TRBJ1-5
CASSAISSNQPQHF
TGTGCCAGCAGTGCAATTTCTAGCAATCAGCCCCAGCATTTT
>TRBD2|NA|TRBV7-3|TRBJ2-2
CASSPSGGAGELFF
TGTGCCAGCAGCCCTAGCGGGGGGGCCGGGGAGCTGTTTTTT
>NA|few|TRBV9|TRBJ1-6
CASSVAARGGSPLHF
TGTGCCAGCAGCGTAGCGGCCAGGGGTGGGTCACCCCTCCACTTT
>NA|few|TRBV7-9|TRBJ1-1
CASSPRVTFEAFF
TGTGCCAGCAGCCCCCGAGTAACCTTTGAAGCTTTCTTT
>TRBD2|few|TRBV7-2|TRBJ2-1
CASSLALAGGRRPFF
TGTGCCAGCAGCTTAGCACTAGCGGGGGGGCGTAGGCCGTTCTTC
>NA|few|TRBV4-1|TRBJ2-7
CASSQEAGPYEQYF
TGCGCCAGCAGCCAAGAGGCGGGACCCTACGAGCAGTACTTC
>TRBD1|NA|TRBV30|TRBJ2-7
CAWSVFPGQGIYEQYF
TGTGCCTGGAGTGTCTTCCCGGGACAGGGTATCTACGAGCAGTACTTC
>NA|NA|TRBV5-1|TRBJ1-3
CASSLSDLNEGNTIYF
TGCGCCAGCAGCTTGTCAGACTTGAACGAAGGAAACACCATATATTTT
>NA|few|TRBV29-1|TRBJ2-1
CSVFIYNEQFF
TGCAGCGTCTTTATTTACAATGAGCAGTTCTTC
>NA|NA|TRBV6-4|TRBJ1-5
CASSDGLNQPQHF
TGTGCCAGCAGTGACGGGCTTAATCAGCCCCAGCATTTT
>NA|few|TRBV28|TRBJ1-2
CASTHRVAYGYTF
TGTGCCAGCACCCACAGGGTGGCTTATGGCTACACCTTC
>TRBD2|few|TRBV7-8|TRBJ2-5
CASSPGTSGGAETQYF
TGTGCCAGCAGCCCAGGGACTAGCGGGGGGGCGGAGACCCAGTACTTC
>TRBD2|few|TRBV9|TRBJ2-3
CASSGGAGIDTQYF
TGTGCCAGCAGCGGGGGAGCGGGGATAGATACGCAGTATTTT
>TRBD2|NA|TRBV19|TRBJ2-5
CASSSGVAGMETQYF
TGTGCCAGTAGTAGCGGTGTAGCGGGGATGGAGACCCAGTACTTC
>NA|NA|TRBV7-3|TRBJ2-1
CASSLTVAAPYNEQFF
TGTGCCAGCAGCTTAACAGTGGCGGCCCCCTACAATGAGCAGTTCTTC
>TRBD2|NA|TRBV9|TRBJ2-5
CASSAGGFQETQYF
TGTGCCAGCTCCGCGGGAGGATTCCAAGAGACCCAGTACTTC
>NA|few|TRBV2|TRBJ2-7
CATGRDYEQYF
TGTGCCACTGGCCGGGACTACGAGCAGTACTTC
>TRBD2|NA|TRBV4-2|TRBJ2-1
CASSQKAGLNNEQFF
TGTGCCAGCAGCCAAAAAGCGGGGCTAAACAATGAGCAGTTCTTC
>NA|NA|TRBV6-5|TRBJ1-2
CASSRTSPSGYTF
TGTGCCAGCAGTCGGACTAGTCCCTCCGGCTACACCTTC
>NA|few|TRBV6-1|TRBJ2-7
CASSVLTGITYEQYF
TGTGCCAGCAGCGTTTTGACAGGCATCACCTACGAGCAGTACTTC
>TRBD1|NA|TRBV2|TRBJ1-1
CASPSRQGENTEAFF
TGTGCCAGCCCGTCCCGGCAGGGGGAAAACACTGAAGCTTTCTTT